This T cell receptor beta chain originates from a study of blood T cells in healthy people across ages. Study information: About one barcoded beta molecule was captured per two T cells (by template switching).

Next came a second PCR, run for about 7 to 12 cycles, which used a sample-barcoded 5' primer along with a J-beta primer mix. A tag from a template-switch adaptor with 12 random nucleotides marked each cDNA molecule. Researchers report that each sample yielded at least 3 million CDR3-containing paired-end reads. Using its own MiXCR run on the 5' RACE reads, TCRdb lists one record per CDR3 protein. The repertoire holds over a million distinct CDR3 sequences, 42% seen once, with 7% to 9% in the top ten. This clonotype has a handful of counts. J gave up 1 base and V 3 bases, and 13 bases lay outside the gene matches. The length of the CDR3 is 18 residues. Per the germline V gene, CDR1 is MGHRA and CDR2 is YSYEKL. In each sample, at least 6.5 million PBMCs were isolated.

The receptor was derived from a woman aged 18-29 years in good health. J is TRBJ2-5 and V is TRBV4-1; TRBD1 aligns across 8 bases. Input material: blood. CDR3 loop: CASSHPKTGVLVQETQYF. CDR3 sequence (DNA): TGCGCCAGCAGCCACCCCAAGACAGGGGTCCTCGTCCAAGAGACCCAGTACTTC.